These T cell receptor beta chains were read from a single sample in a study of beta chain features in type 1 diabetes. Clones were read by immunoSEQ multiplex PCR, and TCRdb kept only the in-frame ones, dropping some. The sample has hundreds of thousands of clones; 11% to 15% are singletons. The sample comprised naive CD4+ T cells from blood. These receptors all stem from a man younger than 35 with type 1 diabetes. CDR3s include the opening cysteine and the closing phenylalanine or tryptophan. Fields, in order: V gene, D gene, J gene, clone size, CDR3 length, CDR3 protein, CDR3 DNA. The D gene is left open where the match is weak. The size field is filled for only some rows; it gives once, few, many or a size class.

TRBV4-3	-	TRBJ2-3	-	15	CASSPEQASTDTQYF	TGCGCCAGCAGCCCTGAACAGGCGAGCACAGATACGCAGTATTTT
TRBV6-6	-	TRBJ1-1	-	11	CASSSHTEAFF	TGTGCCAGCAGTTCCCATACTGAAGCTTTCTTT
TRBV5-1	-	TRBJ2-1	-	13	CASSLGRNNEQFF	TGCGCCAGCAGCTTGGGGCGCAATAATGAGCAGTTCTTC
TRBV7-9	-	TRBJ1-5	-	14	CASSRGQTNQPQHF	TGTGCCAGCAGCCGGGGGCAGACCAATCAGCCCCAGCATTTT
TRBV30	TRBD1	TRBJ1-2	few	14	CAWSGQGENYGYTF	TGTGCCTGGAGCGGACAGGGGGAAAACTATGGCTACACCTTC
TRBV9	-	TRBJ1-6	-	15	CASSPQGSYNSPLHF	TGTGCCAGCAGCCCCCAAGGCTCCTATAATTCACCCCTCCACTTT
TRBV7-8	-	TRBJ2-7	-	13	CASSFQQTEEQYF	TGTGCCAGCAGCTTTCAACAGACTGAGGAGCAGTACTTC
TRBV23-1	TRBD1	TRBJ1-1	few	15	CASNNRGGWNTEAFF	TGCGCCAGCAACAACAGGGGCGGATGGAACACTGAAGCTTTCTTT
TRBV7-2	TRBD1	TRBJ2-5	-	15	CASSPNRGPQETQYF	TGTGCCAGCAGCCCAAACAGGGGGCCCCAAGAGACCCAGTACTTC
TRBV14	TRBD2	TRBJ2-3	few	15	CASSFSGTLTDTQYF	TGTGCCAGCAGCTTCAGCGGGACCCTCACAGATACGCAGTATTTT
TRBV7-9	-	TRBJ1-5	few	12	CASSPRDQPQHF	TGTGCCAGCAGCCCAAGGGATCAGCCCCAGCATTTT
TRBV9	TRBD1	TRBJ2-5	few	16	CASSVGTGIRQETQYF	TGTGCCAGCAGCGTGGGGACAGGGATTCGGCAAGAGACCCAGTACTTC
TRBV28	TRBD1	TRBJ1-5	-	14	CASSDDRGKQPQHF	TGTGCCAGCAGCGACGACAGGGGCAAACAGCCCCAGCATTTT
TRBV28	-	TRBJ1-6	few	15	CASSRTDAYNSPLHF	TGTGCCAGCAGTAGGACAGACGCTTATAATTCACCCCTCCACTTT
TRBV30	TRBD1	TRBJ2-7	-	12	CANDRDPYEQYF	TGTGCCAACGACAGGGACCCCTACGAGCAGTACTTC
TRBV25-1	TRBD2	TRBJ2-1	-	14	CASNSGGNYNEQFF	TGTGCCAGCAATAGCGGGGGGAACTACAATGAGCAGTTCTTC
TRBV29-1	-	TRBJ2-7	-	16	CSVVERGERSSYEQYF	TGCAGCGTTGTAGAACGCGGGGAAAGGTCCTCCTACGAGCAGTACTTC
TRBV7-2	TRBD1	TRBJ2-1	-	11	CASSATGKQFF	TGTGCCAGCAGCGCGACAGGGAAGCAGTTCTTC
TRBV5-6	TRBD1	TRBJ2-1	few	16	CASSLNEGTAYNEQFF	TGTGCCAGCAGCTTGAATGAGGGGACAGCCTACAATGAGCAGTTCTTC
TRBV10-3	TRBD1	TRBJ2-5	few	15	CAISAGTGAPETQYF	TGTGCCATCAGTGCCGGGACAGGGGCGCCAGAGACCCAGTACTTC
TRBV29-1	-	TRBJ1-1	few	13	CSVEEGVGTEAFF	TGCAGCGTTGAAGAGGGAGTAGGCACTGAAGCTTTCTTT
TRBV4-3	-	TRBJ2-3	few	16	CASSPSAVSGTDTQYF	TGCGCCAGCAGCCCAAGCGCTGTCTCCGGCACAGATACGCAGTATTTT
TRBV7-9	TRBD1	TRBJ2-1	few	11	CASSGQVEQFF	TGTGCCAGCAGCGGACAGGTCGAGCAGTTCTTC
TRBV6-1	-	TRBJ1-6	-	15	CASITGIAYNSPLHF	TGTGCCAGCATTACAGGGATCGCCTATAATTCACCCCTCCACTTT
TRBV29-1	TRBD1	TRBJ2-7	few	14	CSVETGDRAYEQYF	TGCAGCGTTGAAACGGGGGACAGGGCCTACGAGCAGTACTTC
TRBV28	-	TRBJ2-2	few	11	CASYSNGELFF	TGTGCCAGCTACTCTAACGGGGAGCTGTTTTTT
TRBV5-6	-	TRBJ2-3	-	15	CASSRMGQSTDTQYF	TGTGCCAGCAGCCGGATGGGACAAAGCACAGATACGCAGTATTTT
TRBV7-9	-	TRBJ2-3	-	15	CASSLGGGRTDTQYF	TGTGCCAGCAGCTTAGGGGGAGGTCGGACAGATACGCAGTATTTT
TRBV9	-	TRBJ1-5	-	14	CASSPRPSNQPQHF	TGTGCCAGCAGCCCCAGACCTAGCAATCAGCCCCAGCATTTT
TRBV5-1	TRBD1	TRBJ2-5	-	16	CASSQLRQGEGETQYF	TGCGCCAGCAGCCAATTACGACAGGGTGAGGGGGAGACCCAGTACTTC
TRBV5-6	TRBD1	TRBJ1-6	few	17	CASSLQGAALPYSPLHF	TGTGCCAGCAGCTTACAGGGGGCAGCCCTACCCTACTCACCCCTCCACTTT
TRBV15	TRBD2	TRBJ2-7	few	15	CATSGAGTRPYEQYF	TGTGCCACCAGCGGTGCCGGGACTAGACCCTACGAGCAGTACTTC
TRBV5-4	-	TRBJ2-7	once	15	CASSLWALGSYEQYF	TGTGCCAGCAGCCTTTGGGCGCTGGGCTCCTACGAGCAGTACTTC
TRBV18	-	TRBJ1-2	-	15	CASSPDRGADYGYTF	TGTGCCAGCTCACCAGATAGGGGCGCGGACTATGGCTACACCTTC
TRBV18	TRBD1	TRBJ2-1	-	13	CASSSGTDNEQFF	TGTGCCAGCTCATCTGGGACAGACAATGAGCAGTTCTTC
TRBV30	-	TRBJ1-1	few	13	CAWSLASNTEAFF	TGTGCCTGGAGTCTCGCCTCAAACACTGAAGCTTTCTTT
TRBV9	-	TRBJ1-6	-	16	CASSVGAGVTNSPLHF	TGTGCCAGCAGCGTAGGGGCAGGCGTGACCAATTCACCCCTCCACTTT
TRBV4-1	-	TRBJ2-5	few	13	CASSQVVLETQYF	TGCGCCAGCAGCCAAGTTGTTCTGGAGACCCAGTACTTC
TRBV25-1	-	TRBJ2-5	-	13	CASSVLHQETQYF	TGTGCCAGCAGTGTGCTCCACCAAGAGACCCAGTACTTC
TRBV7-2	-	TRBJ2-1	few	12	CASSLDRSEQFF	TGTGCCAGCAGCTTAGACAGAAGTGAGCAGTTCTTC
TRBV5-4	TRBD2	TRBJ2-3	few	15	CASSSRLAGGYTQYF	TGTGCCAGCAGCTCTAGACTAGCGGGAGGTTATACGCAGTATTTT
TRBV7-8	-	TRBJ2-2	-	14	CASRRRDGAGELFF	TGTGCCAGCAGGCGGAGGGACGGGGCCGGGGAGCTGTTTTTT